Listed below are T cell receptor beta chains from one sample, sequenced in a study of blood T cell repertoires in COVID-19. Method: immunoSEQ multiplex PCR; TCRdb's copy keeps in-frame clones and lacks some. The repertoire holds about 300,000 clones, with about 90% as singletons. Source material: peripheral blood. These receptors were obtained from a man aged 18-30 years who had recovered from COVID-19. The conserved cysteine and the conserved F or W are not part of the CDR3 here. The listing skips clone size in some rows; elsewhere it reads once, few, many or a size class.

>TRBV2|.
ASRETSGPSPYNEQF
>TRBV6-6|.
ATTLIGQGNEQF
>TRBV9|.
ASSFGGLNTEAF
>TRBV15|few
ATSRDRLNTEAF
>TRBV2|once
ASSDSRGQGNTGELF
>TRBV9|.
ASSVGSRAQETQY
>TRBV4-1|.
ASSQEDSDGSEQF
>TRBV5-4|.
ASSPRTGLNTEAF
>TRBV5-6|.
ASSPSPTEPYEQY
>TRBV4-3|.
ASSLHRASQPQH
>TRBV24-1|once
ATSDLRGLATNEKLF
>TRBV18|.
ASAPREGGYT
>TRBV11-2|.
ASSNPSGWTDTQY
>TRBV29-1|.
SVGRGADTEAF
>TRBV29-1|.
SVESGRGGTYEQY
>TRBV2|.
ASSGTSGSPTGELF
>TRBV5-1|.
ASSLVAGDTQETQY
>TRBV5-1|.
ASSSPGQETQY
>TRBV4-2|.
ASSQAGARDTQY
>TRBV6-2/TRBV6-3|.
ASSHTPGTGTIRLYGYT
>TRBV6-5|.
ASRPQGDLYGYT
>TRBV5-1|once
ASSLSPAGEQF
>TRBV6-2/TRBV6-3|.
ASSYSSGETYEQY
>TRBV5-8|.
ASSFSEYEQY
>TRBV2|.
ASGTSGRAYEQF
>TRBV30|.
AWNPGGGPEAF
>TRBV20-1|.
SASRTSNYEQY
>TRBV6-4|.
ASSDSFHSGINEQF
>TRBV7-9|once
ASSGRTSGVQETQY
>TRBV12-3/TRBV12-4|.
ASSLSLTDTQY
>TRBV25-1|.
ASSVGLAGGYEQF
>TRBV2|.
ASRDRDTDTQY
>TRBV2|.
ASSGPGQMNTEAF
>TRBV7-2|.
ASSPWDREGTEAF
>TRBV7-8|.
ASSYGARSSPYEQF
>TRBV2|.
ASTTGGFNYGYT
>TRBV7-9|.
ASSFAGGAYNEQF
>TRBV5-5|once
ASSSGQAGNEKLF
>TRBV19|.
ASSPQGVGNPEAF
>TRBV27|.
ASSLGRGSSYEQY
>TRBV11-2|.
ASSLMYGNEPQH
>TRBV9|once
ASSVGTASNYGYT
>TRBV6-6|.
ASSYTRDQPQH
>TRBV5-4|.
ASSFTPLPGDTIY
>TRBV6-6|.
ASSGSSYNEQF
>TRBV4-2|once
ASSQGGGAGELF
>TRBV3-1/TRBV3-2|.
ASSQDLDEQY
>TRBV4-1|.
ASSHPPGLAGPSSYNEQF
>TRBV10-1|few
ASSESPSTGAYEQY
>TRBV5-4|.
ASSLGGGRAENEQF
>TRBV6-2/TRBV6-3|.
ASSGRTGRTETQY
>TRBV9|.
ASSVGLASSYEQY
>TRBV19|.
ASRNGRGTEAF